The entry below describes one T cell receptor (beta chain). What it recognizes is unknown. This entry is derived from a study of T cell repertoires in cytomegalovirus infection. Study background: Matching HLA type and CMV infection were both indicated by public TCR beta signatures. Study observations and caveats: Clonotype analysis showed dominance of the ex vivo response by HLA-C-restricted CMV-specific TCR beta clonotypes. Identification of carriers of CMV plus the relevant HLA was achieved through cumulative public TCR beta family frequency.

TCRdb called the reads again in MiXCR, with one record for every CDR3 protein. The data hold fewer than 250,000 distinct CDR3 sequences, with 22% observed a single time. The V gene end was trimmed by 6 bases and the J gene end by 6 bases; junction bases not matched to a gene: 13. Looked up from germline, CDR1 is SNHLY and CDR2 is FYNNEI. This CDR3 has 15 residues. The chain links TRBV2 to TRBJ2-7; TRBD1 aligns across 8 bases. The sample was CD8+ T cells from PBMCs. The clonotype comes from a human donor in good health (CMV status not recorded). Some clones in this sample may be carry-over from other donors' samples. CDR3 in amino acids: CASRGGDRTSGEQYF. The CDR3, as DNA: TGTGCCAGCAGGGGTGGGGACAGGACCTCTGGCGAGCAGTACTTC.